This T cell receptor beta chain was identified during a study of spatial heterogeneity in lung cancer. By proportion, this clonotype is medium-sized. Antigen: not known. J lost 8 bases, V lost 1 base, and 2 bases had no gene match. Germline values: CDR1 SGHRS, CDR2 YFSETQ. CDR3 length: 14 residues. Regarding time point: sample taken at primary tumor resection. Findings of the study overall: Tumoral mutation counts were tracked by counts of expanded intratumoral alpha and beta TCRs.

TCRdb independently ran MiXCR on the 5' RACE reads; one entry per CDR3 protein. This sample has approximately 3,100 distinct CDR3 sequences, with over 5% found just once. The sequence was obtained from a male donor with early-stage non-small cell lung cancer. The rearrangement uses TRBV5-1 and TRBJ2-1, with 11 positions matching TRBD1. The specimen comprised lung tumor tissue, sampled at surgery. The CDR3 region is CASSLWGQGDEQFF. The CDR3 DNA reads TGCGCCAGCAGCTTGTGGGGACAGGGGGATGAGCAGTTCTTC.